One and the same sample provided the 2 T cell receptor beta chains below, sequenced in a study of T cell changes during pregnancy in multiple sclerosis. Sequenced by immunoSEQ multiplex PCR; TCRdb stores in-frame clones only, minus some. The sample contains over 65,000 clones, approximately 90% of which appear only once. This sample comprised peripheral blood, obtained in the first trimester of pregnancy. The receptors originated from a female donor with multiple sclerosis, enrolled in a pregnancy study.

The chain joins TRBV28 to TRBJ2-3; TRBD2 matches at 10 bases. V trimming: 6 bases; J trimming: 3 bases; junction bases outside the gene matches: 18. The CDR3 is made up of 19 amino acids. Germline loops: CDR1 MDHEN, CDR2 SYDVKM. CDR3 residues: CASSPTILLAGVGTDTQYF. In DNA form, the CDR3 reads TGTGCCAGCAGCCCTACAATTCTCCTAGCGGGAGTGGGGACAGATACGCAGTATTTT.

The chain couples TRBV27 to TRBJ2-7; 8 nucleotides align to TRBD1. Germline CDR1 and CDR2: MNHEY and SMNVEV (reference sequence). The V and J ends lost 2 bases and 0 bases, in that order; junction bases with no gene match: 9. This CDR3 is 17 amino acids long. The CDR3 loop reads CASSLGPGTGNSYEQYF. CDR3 coding DNA: TGTGCCAGCAGTTTAGGCCCGGGGACAGGTAACTCCTACGAGCAGTACTTC.